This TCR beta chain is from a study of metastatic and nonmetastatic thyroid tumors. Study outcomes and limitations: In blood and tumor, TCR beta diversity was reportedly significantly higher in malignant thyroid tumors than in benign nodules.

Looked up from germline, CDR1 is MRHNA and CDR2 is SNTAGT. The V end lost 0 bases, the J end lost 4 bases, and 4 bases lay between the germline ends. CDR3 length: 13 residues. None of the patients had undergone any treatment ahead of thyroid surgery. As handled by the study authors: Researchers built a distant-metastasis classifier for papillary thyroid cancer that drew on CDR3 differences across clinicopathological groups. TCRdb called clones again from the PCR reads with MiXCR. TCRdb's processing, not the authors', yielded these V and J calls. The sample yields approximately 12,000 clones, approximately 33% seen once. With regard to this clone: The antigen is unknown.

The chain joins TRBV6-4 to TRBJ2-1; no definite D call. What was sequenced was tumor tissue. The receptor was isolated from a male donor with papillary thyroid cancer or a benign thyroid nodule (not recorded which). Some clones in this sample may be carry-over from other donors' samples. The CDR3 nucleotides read TGTGCCAGCAGTGACTCCGAGTACAATGAGCAGTTCTTC. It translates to CASSDSEYNEQFF.